The 24 T cell receptor beta chains in this list originate from one sample, sequenced in a study of shared clonotypes between healthy human individuals. Libraries were prepared by immunoSEQ multiplex PCR; TCRdb keeps only in-frame clonotypes and omits some of them. The table has a few million clones, around nine tenths seen once. Sequences were obtained from naive CD4+ T cells sorted from blood. Subset described: CD45RA+ positively selected. Receptors originate from a man younger than 35 in good health.

In the case of this clone: In the same sample, other DNA sequences code for this CDR3. The chain links TRBV5-1 to TRBJ2-5; D is perhaps TRBD1 (5 bases). Germline V CDR1 and CDR2: SGHRS, YFSETQ. The V end lost 4 bases, the J end lost 5 bases, and 9 bases lay between the germline ends. The CDR3 totals 12 residues. In DNA, the CDR3 is TGCGCCAGCAGCCCAGGGTTGGAGACCCAGTACTTC. As protein: CASSPGLETQYF.

The chain carries TRBV27 and TRBJ2-3; D gene uncertain. Trimming took off 3 bases at V and 0 bases at J, with 7 bases between the two ends. This CDR3 is built from 14 residues. CDR1 and CDR2 from the germline V gene are MNHEY and SMNVEV (reference sequence). CDR3 coding DNA: TGTGCCAGCAGTTTTTTCGGCAGCACAGATACGCAGTATTTT. It encodes CASSFFGSTDTQYF.

This rearrangement joins TRBV5-4 to TRBJ2-1; 9 bases agree with TRBD2. Germline CDR1 is SGHNT and CDR2 is YYREEE (reference sequence). The CDR3 has 14 amino acids. Unmatched junction bases numbered 6, after V lost 4 bases and J lost 7 bases. CDR3 coding DNA: TGTGCCAGCAGCCAAGCGGGAGGTCGAAATGAGCAGTTCTTC. It encodes CASSQAGGRNEQFF.

This clone came up once. The chain uses TRBV6-6 and TRBJ2-2, with D perhaps TRBD1 or TRBD2 (6 bases each). Germline V CDR1 and CDR2: MNHNY, SVGAGI (reference sequence). Deletions cut 6 bases from V and 4 bases from J, with 18 bases between. The CDR3 is 16 residues long. CDR3 in amino acids: CASSPRGADSTGELFF. CDR3 sequence (DNA): TGTGCCAGCAGCCCTAGGGGGGCAGACTCCACCGGGGAGCTGTTTTTT.

The V call is TRBV19, the J call TRBJ2-3; the match to TRBD1 covers 8 bases. Germline V gives CDR1 LNHDA, CDR2 SQIVND (reference sequence). Losses at the gene ends were 6 bases for V and 3 bases for J; bases not matched to a gene: 5. The CDR3 covers 14 residues. The CDR3 DNA follows: TGTGCCAGTAGGACAGGGGCGGGAACAGATACGCAGTATTTT. Protein product: CASRTGAGTDTQYF.

The chain uses TRBV19 and TRBJ1-6; 8 nucleotides line up with TRBD1. Per germline, CDR1 LNHDA and CDR2 SQIVND (reference sequence). After removal of 5 bases from V and 4 bases from J, the junction contained 4 bases not matched to a gene. The CDR3 loop spans 15 amino acids. The CDR3 DNA is TGTGCCAGTAGTCATAGACAGGGGTATAATTCACCCCTCCACTTT. It translates to CASSHRQGYNSPLHF.

The chain has TRBV2 and TRBJ2-7; D might be TRBD1 or TRBD2, each matching 6 bases. Trimming removed 10 bases at V and 3 bases at J, with 16 bases between. CDR3 size: 13 residues. CDR1 and CDR2 from the germline V gene are SNHLY and FYNNEI. CDR3 DNA: TGTGCCACCAAGAGGGGGGTAAGCTACGAGCAGTACTTC. The encoded protein is CATKRGVSYEQYF.

The rearrangement links TRBV5-4 to TRBJ2-2, with 8 bases that match TRBD1. This CDR3 has 16 amino acids. CDR1 and CDR2 from the germline V gene are SGHNT and YYREEE (reference sequence). After removal of 4 bases from V and 1 base from J, the junction contained 6 bases not matched to a gene. CDR3: CASSEGQARNTGELFF. CDR3 DNA sequence: TGTGCCAGCAGCGAGGGACAGGCGAGGAACACCGGGGAGCTGTTTTTT.

The chain employs TRBV11-2 and TRBJ2-1; no reliable D call. V dropped 4 bases and J dropped 12 bases, with 10 bases sitting between them. The CDR3 loop spans 11 amino acids. CDR1 SGHAT and CDR2 FQNNGV come from the germline V gene. For the CDR3, the DNA is TGTGCCAGCAGCTCCGGCCCTGGGCAGTTCTTC. Amino acids: CASSSGPGQFF.

The chain couples TRBV28 to TRBJ1-4; D might be TRBD1 (6 bases). Germline-derived CDR1 and CDR2 are MDHEN and SYDVKM. This CDR3 is 13 amino acids long. Trimming took off 8 bases at V and 8 bases at J, with 15 bases between the two ends. Here the CDR3 DNA reads TGTGCCAGCCTCACCGGGACAACCGAAAAACTGTTTTTT. Translated: CASLTGTTEKLFF.

CDR3 nucleotide sequence: TGTGCCAGCAGCTTATTATTATTACGGGACAGTAACACTGAAGCTTTCTTT. Residues: CASSLLLLRDSNTEAFF. The gene calls are TRBV7-2 and TRBJ1-1; 7 bases align to TRBD1. Germline V lookup: CDR1 SGHTA, CDR2 FQGNSA. CDR3 length equals 17 residues. The V gene end was trimmed by 2 bases and the J gene end by 2 bases; junction bases not matched to a gene: 11.

This chain links TRBV6-5 with TRBJ2-7, with D possibly matching TRBD2 (6 bases). CDR3 length: 14 amino acids. V was pared by 8 bases and J by 3 bases, with 17 bases between. Germline-derived CDR1 and CDR2 are MNHEY and SVGAGI. CDR3 region: CASGSGSLIYEQYF. The DNA for the CDR3 is TGTGCCAGCGGTTCCGGGAGTCTAATCTACGAGCAGTACTTC.

This clone has only one observation. This chain connects TRBV27 to TRBJ1-6; no reliable D call. Per the germline V gene, CDR1 is MNHEY and CDR2 is SMNVEV (reference sequence). The CDR3 is made up of 19 amino acids. V lost 3 bases and J lost 0, with 18 bases in between. CDR3 loop: CASSFVRVVGSSYNSPLHF. The CDR3 nucleotides are TGTGCCAGCAGTTTTGTTCGTGTGGTCGGTAGCTCCTATAATTCACCCCTCCACTTT.

V and J are TRBV6-4 and TRBJ2-3; the D call may be TRBD1 or TRBD2 (5 bases each). This CDR3 spans 14 amino acids. The V end lost 5 bases, the J end lost 0 bases, and 9 bases lay between the germline ends. From germline, CDR1 is MRHNA and CDR2 SNTAGT. CDR3 sequence reads: CASSPGRSTDTQYF. The DNA for the CDR3 is TGTGCCAGCAGTCCGGGACGAAGCACAGATACGCAGTATTTT.

The chain recombines TRBV6-1 with TRBJ2-7; maybe TRBD2 (6 bases). Germline V CDR1 and CDR2: MNHNS, SASEGT. The CDR3 has 14 amino acids. V lost 3 bases and J lost 8, with 17 bases in between. CDR3 sequence: CASSDGTLFIKQYF. CDR3 sequence (DNA): TGTGCCAGCAGTGACGGGACTCTGTTTATCAAGCAGTACTTC.

This chain links TRBV5-6 with TRBJ2-1, with 7 bases matching TRBD2. The CDR3 spans 14 residues. Germline values: CDR1 SGHDT, CDR2 YYEEEE. Germline trimming cut 4 bases from V and 4 bases from J; bases unmatched to any gene: 5. CDR3 region: CASSPAGPYNEQFF. The CDR3 nucleotides read TGTGCCAGCAGCCCAGCGGGACCGTACAATGAGCAGTTCTTC.

The chain employs TRBV27 and TRBJ2-6; possible D gene TRBD1, 5 bases. Germline CDR1 reads MNHEY; CDR2 reads SMNVEV (reference sequence). V was trimmed by 6 bases and J by 0 bases, leaving 15 bases between them. The CDR3 runs to 17 residues. CDR3 amino acids: CASSRGKGVSGANVLTF. Written as DNA, the CDR3 is TGTGCCAGCAGCAGAGGAAAAGGGGTCTCTGGGGCCAACGTCCTGACTTTC. Full variable domain (remainder filled in from reference TRBV27 and TRBJ2-6): EAQVTQNPRYLITVTGKKLTVTCSQNMNHEYMSWYRQDPGLGLRQIYYSMNVEVTDKGDVPEGYKVSRKEKRNFPLILESPSPNQTSLYFCASSRGKGVSGANVLTFGAGSRLTVL.

The chain has TRBV23-1 and TRBJ2-3; D could derive from TRBD1 or TRBD2 (5 bases each). TRBV23-1 is recorded as an ORF, its role being uncertain. Trimming took 9 bases from V and 2 from J, leaving 12 bases between them. The CDR3 length is 13 residues. CDR3 nucleotide sequence: TGCGCCAGGGACCGGGACCTCACAGATACGCAGTATTTT. Its protein product is CARDRDLTDTQYF.

V and J are TRBV30 and TRBJ1-2, with D possibly TRBD1 on 6 matching bases. This CDR3 spans 12 amino acids. Germline V lookup: CDR1 GTSNPN, CDR2 SVGIG (reference sequence). V lost 4 bases to trimming and J lost 4 bases, with 10 bases between them. The CDR3 coding sequence is TGTGCCTGGAACCCGGACAGCTATGGCTACACCTTC. Its translation is CAWNPDSYGYTF.

This sequence joins TRBV2 and TRBJ2-3; 7 bases align to TRBD2. The V and J ends lost 6 bases and 2 bases, in that order; junction bases with no gene match: 5. Germline CDR1 reads SNHLY; CDR2 reads FYNNEI. The CDR3 sequence is 14 residues long. CDR3 loop: CASRLGTTTDTQYF. CDR3 nucleotides: TGTGCCAGCAGGCTCGGGACTACCACAGATACGCAGTATTTT.

V usage is TRBV6-1 and J usage is TRBJ1-6, with D tentatively TRBD1 (5 bases). Germline CDR1 and CDR2: MNHNS and SASEGT. Trimming took off 5 bases at V and 8 bases at J, with 13 bases between the two ends. The CDR3 is 14 residues long. The CDR3 DNA sequence: TGTGCCAGCAGTCCGGGACGGAAGGATTCACCCCTCCACTTT. It codes for CASSPGRKDSPLHF.

For this clone: This CDR3 is also generated by other DNA sequences in the sample. The chain recombines TRBV18 with TRBJ2-3, with 8 bases lining up with TRBD2. Germline trimming cut 2 bases from V and 0 bases from J; bases unmatched to any gene: 1. There are 15 residues in the CDR3. Germline V CDR1 and CDR2: KGHSH, LQKENI. The CDR3 sequence is CASSPVAGSTDTQYF. As DNA, the CDR3 is TGTGCCAGCTCACCAGTAGCGGGAAGCACAGATACGCAGTATTTT.

The chain employs TRBV29-1 and TRBJ2-7, with D unclear. This CDR3 is built from 12 residues. Trimming pared 1 base from V and 5 bases from J, leaving 9 bases between. Germline values: CDR1 SQVTM, CDR2 ANQGSEA. The CDR3 spells CSVEGVSDEQYF. In nucleotides, the CDR3 is TGCAGCGTTGAAGGGGTCAGTGACGAGCAGTACTTC.

The gene calls are TRBV7-2 and TRBJ1-2; 8 nucleotides match TRBD1. J lost 7 bases, V lost 3 bases, and 7 bases had no gene match. The CDR3 covers 14 residues. Germline V lookup: CDR1 SGHTA, CDR2 FQGNSA. DNA of the CDR3: TGTGCCAGCAGCTTGGTTCAGGGGGCGGGTGGCTACACCTTC. Protein: CASSLVQGAGGYTF. Looking up the rest from reference TRBV7-2 and TRBJ1-2 gives the full variable domain: GAGVSQSPSNKVTEKGKDVELRCDPISGHTALYWYRQSLGQGLEFLIYFQGNSAPDKSGLPSDRFSAERTGGSVSTLTIQRTQQEDSAVYLCASSLVQGAGGYTFGSGTRLTVV.